Listed below are T cell receptor beta chains from one sample, sequenced in a study of shared clonotypes between healthy human individuals. TCRdb keeps only in-frame clones here, not all; method: immunoSEQ multiplex PCR. The profile shows about 2,500,000 clones, just over 90% of them singletons. Material: naive CD4+ T cells sorted from blood. The receptors were gathered from a man younger than 30 in good health. Both conserved end residues are part of each CDR3. The order of the fields is D gene, J gene, V gene, clone size, CDR3 protein, CDR3 DNA. A D gene is named only where the DNA matches it firmly. Size is omitted from some rows. Given values are once, few, many or a class for expanded clones.

d_call: NA
j_call: TRBJ1-1
v_call: TRBV6-1
clone_size: NA
cdr3_aa: CASRVFKMNTEAFF
cdr3_nt: TGTGCCAGCAGAGTTTTCAAAATGAACACTGAAGCTTTCTTT

d_call: NA
j_call: TRBJ1-2
v_call: TRBV5-5
clone_size: NA
cdr3_aa: CASSAEGGINYGYTF
cdr3_nt: TGTGCCAGCAGCGCCGAGGGGGGCATTAACTATGGCTACACCTTC

d_call: NA
j_call: TRBJ1-2
v_call: TRBV6-6
clone_size: NA
cdr3_aa: CASKLQPRNGYTF
cdr3_nt: TGTGCCAGTAAGTTACAACCCAGGAATGGCTACACCTTC

d_call: NA
j_call: TRBJ1-4
v_call: TRBV15
clone_size: many
cdr3_aa: CATSSSQGSNEKLFF
cdr3_nt: TGTGCCACCAGCTCTTCCCAAGGTAGTAATGAAAAACTGTTTTTT

d_call: NA
j_call: TRBJ1-3
v_call: TRBV2
clone_size: NA
cdr3_aa: CASSGGSSGNTIYF
cdr3_nt: TGTGCCAGCAGTGGGGGTAGCTCTGGAAACACCATATATTTT

d_call: NA
j_call: TRBJ2-1
v_call: TRBV12-2
clone_size: NA
cdr3_aa: CASRLVLSGNEQFF
cdr3_nt: TGTGCAAGTCGCTTAGTCCTTTCGGGTAATGAGCAGTTCTTC

d_call: NA
j_call: TRBJ2-3
v_call: TRBV5-1
clone_size: NA
cdr3_aa: CASRDSGTDTQYF
cdr3_nt: TGCGCCAGCAGGGACAGCGGCACAGATACGCAGTATTTT

d_call: NA
j_call: TRBJ2-7
v_call: TRBV23-1
clone_size: NA
cdr3_aa: CASGQGAYEQYF
cdr3_nt: TGCGCCAGCGGGCAGGGAGCCTACGAGCAGTACTTC

d_call: NA
j_call: TRBJ1-1
v_call: TRBV19
clone_size: NA
cdr3_aa: CASNGGGVNTEAFF
cdr3_nt: TGTGCCAGTAATGGCGGAGGGGTAAACACTGAAGCTTTCTTT

d_call: TRBD2
j_call: TRBJ2-3
v_call: TRBV10-1
clone_size: NA
cdr3_aa: CASSAAGVTTDTQYF
cdr3_nt: TGCGCCAGCAGTGCCGCGGGGGTAACCACAGATACGCAGTATTTT

d_call: NA
j_call: TRBJ2-5
v_call: TRBV2
clone_size: NA
cdr3_aa: CASSEAGWETQYF
cdr3_nt: TGTGCCAGCAGCGAGGCGGGATGGGAGACCCAGTACTTC

d_call: TRBD1
j_call: TRBJ2-1
v_call: TRBV5-1
clone_size: NA
cdr3_aa: CASSLTLPDRGYNEQFF
cdr3_nt: TGCGCCAGCAGCTTGACGTTACCGGACAGGGGATACAATGAGCAGTTCTTC

d_call: NA
j_call: TRBJ1-5
v_call: TRBV19
clone_size: few
cdr3_aa: CASWGLYSNQPQHF
cdr3_nt: TGTGCCAGCTGGGGACTCTATAGCAATCAGCCCCAGCATTTT

d_call: TRBD1
j_call: TRBJ2-5
v_call: TRBV6-5
clone_size: NA
cdr3_aa: CASNSGDRLQETQYF
cdr3_nt: TGTGCCAGCAACTCCGGGGACAGGTTACAAGAGACCCAGTACTTC

d_call: NA
j_call: TRBJ1-1
v_call: TRBV16
clone_size: NA
cdr3_aa: CASGPGVRTEAFF
cdr3_nt: TGTGCCAGCGGACCCGGGGTACGGACTGAAGCTTTCTTT

d_call: TRBD1
j_call: TRBJ1-6
v_call: TRBV7-2
clone_size: NA
cdr3_aa: CASSPQGRGSPLHF
cdr3_nt: TGTGCCAGCAGCCCACAGGGGCGGGGTTCACCCCTCCACTTT

d_call: TRBD1
j_call: TRBJ1-4
v_call: TRBV15
clone_size: NA
cdr3_aa: CATSRRGPGEKLFF
cdr3_nt: TGTGCCACCAGCAGGAGGGGGCCGGGTGAAAAACTGTTTTTT

d_call: NA
j_call: TRBJ2-1
v_call: TRBV21-1
clone_size: NA
cdr3_aa: CASSKGPTTSGRYNEQFF
cdr3_nt: TGTGCCAGCAGCAAAGGGCCGACGACTAGCGGGAGATACAATGAGCAGTTCTTC

d_call: NA
j_call: TRBJ2-7
v_call: TRBV2
clone_size: once
cdr3_aa: CASSVGGIQEEQYF
cdr3_nt: TGTGCCAGCAGTGTAGGCGGGATACAAGAGGAGCAGTACTTC

d_call: NA
j_call: TRBJ2-5
v_call: TRBV7-9
clone_size: NA
cdr3_aa: CASSPSIGETQYF
cdr3_nt: TGTGCCAGCAGCCCTAGTATAGGTGAGACCCAGTACTTC

d_call: NA
j_call: TRBJ2-7
v_call: TRBV7-9
clone_size: NA
cdr3_aa: CASSLGGSTYEQYF
cdr3_nt: TGTGCCAGCAGCTTAGGAGGGTCCACCTACGAGCAGTACTTC

d_call: NA
j_call: TRBJ2-7
v_call: TRBV18
clone_size: NA
cdr3_aa: CASSPKPTYEQYF
cdr3_nt: TGTGCCAGCTCACCGAAACCTACCTACGAGCAGTACTTC

d_call: TRBD1
j_call: TRBJ2-7
v_call: TRBV10-2
clone_size: NA
cdr3_aa: CASIPLGQGGYEQYF
cdr3_nt: TGCGCCAGCATTCCGCTGGGACAGGGGGGTTACGAGCAGTACTTC

d_call: NA
j_call: TRBJ2-3
v_call: TRBV10-3
clone_size: NA
cdr3_aa: CAISENSGTDTQYF
cdr3_nt: TGTGCCATCAGTGAAAATAGCGGCACAGATACGCAGTATTTT

d_call: NA
j_call: TRBJ2-7
v_call: TRBV10-3
clone_size: NA
cdr3_aa: CAISARDTGNEQYF
cdr3_nt: TGTGCCATCAGTGCCCGGGATACGGGGAACGAGCAGTACTTC

d_call: NA
j_call: TRBJ2-7
v_call: TRBV4-1
clone_size: NA
cdr3_aa: CASSQAIFSYEQYF
cdr3_nt: TGCGCCAGCAGCCAAGCGATCTTCTCCTACGAGCAGTACTTC

d_call: NA
j_call: TRBJ2-6
v_call: TRBV5-1
clone_size: NA
cdr3_aa: CASSEDDRANVLTF
cdr3_nt: TGCGCCAGCAGCGAGGATGACAGGGCCAACGTCCTGACTTTC

d_call: NA
j_call: TRBJ2-5
v_call: TRBV18
clone_size: NA
cdr3_aa: CASSPGQETQYF
cdr3_nt: TGTGCCAGCTCCCCAGGACAAGAGACCCAGTACTTC

d_call: NA
j_call: TRBJ1-5
v_call: TRBV6-1
clone_size: NA
cdr3_aa: CASSGGQSYQPQHF
cdr3_nt: TGTGCCAGCAGTGGGGGGCAGAGTTATCAGCCCCAGCATTTT

d_call: NA
j_call: TRBJ1-1
v_call: TRBV11-3
clone_size: NA
cdr3_aa: CASSYDRTTEAFF
cdr3_nt: TGTGCCAGCAGCTACGACAGGACCACTGAAGCTTTCTTT

d_call: NA
j_call: TRBJ2-7
v_call: TRBV5-1
clone_size: NA
cdr3_aa: CASIRQGYEQYF
cdr3_nt: TGCGCCAGCATCAGGCAGGGCTACGAGCAGTACTTC

d_call: TRBD2
j_call: TRBJ2-2
v_call: TRBV7-7
clone_size: NA
cdr3_aa: CASSSSSLSGVGELFF
cdr3_nt: TGTGCTAGCAGCTCCTCTTCCTTGAGCGGGGTCGGGGAGCTGTTTTTT

d_call: TRBD1
j_call: TRBJ2-1
v_call: TRBV20-1
clone_size: NA
cdr3_aa: CSATQGEVQFF
cdr3_nt: TGCAGTGCAACACAGGGGGAGGTGCAGTTCTTC

d_call: TRBD1
j_call: TRBJ1-3
v_call: TRBV4-1
clone_size: NA
cdr3_aa: CASSPGQGPFSGNTIYF
cdr3_nt: TGCGCCAGCAGCCCAGGACAGGGGCCCTTCTCTGGAAACACCATATATTTT

d_call: NA
j_call: TRBJ2-7
v_call: TRBV7-9
clone_size: NA
cdr3_aa: CASSLYDRLSYEQYF
cdr3_nt: TGTGCCAGCAGCTTATACGATCGGTTATCCTACGAGCAGTACTTC

d_call: NA
j_call: TRBJ1-2
v_call: TRBV7-2
clone_size: NA
cdr3_aa: CASTNLALGYGYTF
cdr3_nt: TGTGCCAGCACCAACCTAGCCCTCGGTTATGGCTACACCTTC

d_call: NA
j_call: TRBJ1-4
v_call: TRBV9
clone_size: NA
cdr3_aa: CASSVVDNPAEKLFF
cdr3_nt: TGTGCCAGCAGCGTAGTCGACAACCCGGCTGAAAAACTGTTTTTT

d_call: TRBD2
j_call: TRBJ2-3
v_call: TRBV5-1
clone_size: NA
cdr3_aa: CASSLEWASGRGVDTQYF
cdr3_nt: TGCGCCAGCAGCTTGGAGTGGGCTAGCGGGAGAGGGGTGGATACGCAGTATTTT

d_call: TRBD1
j_call: TRBJ2-5
v_call: TRBV7-9
clone_size: NA
cdr3_aa: CASSSGGQGGETQYF
cdr3_nt: TGTGCCAGCAGTTCTGGGGGACAGGGAGGCGAGACCCAGTACTTC

d_call: NA
j_call: TRBJ1-2
v_call: TRBV5-1
clone_size: NA
cdr3_aa: CASSLGTGVSSYGYTF
cdr3_nt: TGCGCCAGCAGCCTTGGGACGGGGGTATCAAGCTATGGCTACACCTTC

d_call: NA
j_call: TRBJ2-2
v_call: TRBV30
clone_size: few
cdr3_aa: CAWSVVPGELFF
cdr3_nt: TGTGCCTGGAGTGTGGTCCCCGGGGAGCTGTTTTTT

d_call: NA
j_call: TRBJ2-5
v_call: TRBV9
clone_size: NA
cdr3_aa: CASSVGLKETQYF
cdr3_nt: TGTGCCAGCAGCGTAGGACTGAAAGAGACCCAGTACTTC